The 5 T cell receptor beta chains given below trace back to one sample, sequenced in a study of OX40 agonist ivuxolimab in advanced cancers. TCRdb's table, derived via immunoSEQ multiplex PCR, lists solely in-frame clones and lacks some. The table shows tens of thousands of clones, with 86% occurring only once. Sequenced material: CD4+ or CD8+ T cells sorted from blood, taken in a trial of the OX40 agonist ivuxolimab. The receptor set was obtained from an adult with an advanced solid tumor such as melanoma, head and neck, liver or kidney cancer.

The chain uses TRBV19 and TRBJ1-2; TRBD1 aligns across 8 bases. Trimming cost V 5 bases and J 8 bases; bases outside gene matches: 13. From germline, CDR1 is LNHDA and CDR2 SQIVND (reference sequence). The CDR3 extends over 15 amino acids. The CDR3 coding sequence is TGTGCCAGTAGTCCTCGTTCAGGGGGCAATACGGGCTACACCTTC. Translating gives CASSPRSGGNTGYTF.

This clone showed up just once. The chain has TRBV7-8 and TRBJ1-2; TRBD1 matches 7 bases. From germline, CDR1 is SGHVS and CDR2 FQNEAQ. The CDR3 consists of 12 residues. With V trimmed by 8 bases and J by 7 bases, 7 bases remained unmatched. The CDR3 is CASGRQGVGYTF. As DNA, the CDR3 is TGTGCCAGCGGACGACAGGGTGTTGGCTACACCTTC.

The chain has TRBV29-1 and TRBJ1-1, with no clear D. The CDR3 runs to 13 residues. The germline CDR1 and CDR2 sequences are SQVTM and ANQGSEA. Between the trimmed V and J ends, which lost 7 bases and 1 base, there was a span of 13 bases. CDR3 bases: TGCAGCGGTGGGGTGGGAACGAACACTGAAGCTTTCTTT. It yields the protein CSGGVGTNTEAFF.

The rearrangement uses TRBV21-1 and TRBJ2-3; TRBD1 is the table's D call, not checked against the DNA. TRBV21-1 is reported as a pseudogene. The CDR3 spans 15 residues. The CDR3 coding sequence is TGTGCCAGCAGCAAGGGGACAGCCCGCACAGATACGCAGTATTTT. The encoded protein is CASSKGTARTDTQYF.

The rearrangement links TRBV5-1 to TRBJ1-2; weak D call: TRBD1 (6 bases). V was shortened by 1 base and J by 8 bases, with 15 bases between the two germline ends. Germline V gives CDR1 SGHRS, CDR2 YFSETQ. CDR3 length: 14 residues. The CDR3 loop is CASSLIGSGAGYTF. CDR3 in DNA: TGCGCCAGCAGCTTGATCGGGTCAGGGGCCGGCTACACCTTC. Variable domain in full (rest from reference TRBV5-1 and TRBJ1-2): KAGVTQTPRYLIKTRGQQVTLSCSPISGHRSVSWYQQTPGQGLQFLFEYFSETQRNKGNFPGRFSGRQFSNSRSEMNVSTLELGDSALYLCASSLIGSGAGYTFGSGTRLTVV.